The T cell receptor (beta chain) described here comes from a study of shared T cell receptors in the human thymus. This clone was detected only once. Sequencing was performed with immunoSEQ multiplex PCR; in TCRdb, only in-frame clones are kept and a portion is missing. The sample lists fewer than 700,000 clones, 88% occurring once. CDR1 SGHDT and CDR2 YYEEEE come from the germline V gene. This CDR3 is built from 16 residues. The V end was cut by 1 base, the J end by 3 bases, with 13 bases between. This sample was shared with a second study, whose subject was human thymus T cells.

Sequenced sample: thymocytes. The gene calls are TRBV5-6 and TRBJ2-2; D unclear. The sequence came from a boy under three years old with a congenital heart defect. The CDR3 sequence: CASSLNLVRDTGELFF. CDR3 DNA: TGTGCCAGCAGCTTGAATCTTGTACGGGACACCGGGGAGCTGTTTTTT.